The 10 T cell receptor beta chains given below trace back to one sample, sequenced in a study of cytomegalovirus exposure and HLA in healthy donors. It was with 60 Vbeta and 13 Jbeta primers that the PCR ran. TCRdb's table, derived via immunoSEQ multiplex PCR, lists solely in-frame clones and lacks some. The sample consists of about 170,000 clones, around 80% of them appearing once. Specimen: PBMCs. Receptor source: a female donor in good health and CMV-seronegative.

The CDR3 loop reads CASSVDTDPYSNQPQHF. The DNA for the CDR3 is TGTGCCAGTAGTGTGGACACGGATCCTTATAGCAATCAGCCCCAGCATTTT. The chain recombines TRBV19 with TRBJ1-5; TRBD1 is a possible D gene (5 bases). CDR1 is LNHDA, CDR2 SQIVND, per germline (reference sequence). V lost 5 bases and J lost 0, with 17 bases in between. This CDR3 region has 17 residues.

This clone occurred once. The CDR3 coding sequence is TGCGCCAGCAGAGAGGAAGTGGGGGGCCAGTACTTC. It encodes CASREEVGGQYF. The chain employs TRBV5-1 and TRBJ2-5, with a possible D match to TRBD2 (6 bases). This CDR3 is 12 amino acids long. CDR1 is SGHRS, CDR2 YFSETQ, per germline. Trimming took 5 bases from V and 10 from J, leaving 15 bases between them.

The rearrangement joins TRBV5-4 to TRBJ2-5; a possible D gene is TRBD1 (5 bases). V was shortened by 2 bases and J by 3 bases, with 17 bases between the two germline ends. The CDR3 spans 16 residues. Looked up from germline, CDR1 is SGHNT and CDR2 is YYREEE (reference sequence). The CDR3 loop reads CASSLGVFGSEETQYF. In nucleotides, the CDR3 is TGTGCCAGCAGCTTAGGGGTTTTCGGCAGTGAAGAGACCCAGTACTTC.

The J gene is TRBJ1-1, the V gene TRBV6-1; 7 bases match TRBD1. CDR1 and CDR2 (germline): MNHNS, SASEGT. The V segment lost 6 bases and the J segment 3 bases; nucleotides outside the gene matches: 4. The CDR3 extends over 13 amino acids. The CDR3 DNA follows: TGTGCCAGCAGCGGGACAGCTTACACTGAAGCTTTCTTT. It translates to CASSGTAYTEAFF.

This clone was seen more than once but under ten times. The CDR3 loop is CASSVGLPRTGELFF. As DNA, the CDR3 is TGTGCCAGCAGCGTCGGACTCCCTAGGACCGGGGAGCTGTTTTTT. The chain recombines TRBV5-4 with TRBJ2-2; perhaps TRBD2 as D (5 bases). Germline CDR1 and CDR2: SGHNT and YYREEE (reference sequence). This CDR3 has 15 residues. V lost 4 bases, J lost 5 bases, and 15 bases lay in between.

This rearrangement joins TRBV4-1 to TRBJ2-7; 10 nucleotides agree with TRBD1. Germline CDR1 and CDR2: MGHRA and YSYEKL. Germline trimming cut 3 bases from V and 7 bases from J; bases unmatched to any gene: 6. The CDR3 totals 14 residues. The CDR3 DNA sequence: TGCGCCAGCAGCCACTGGACAGGGGGAGATGAGCAGTACTTC. As protein: CASSHWTGGDEQYF.

This chain links TRBV6-4 with TRBJ2-1, with a tentative D call TRBD2 (5 bases). There are 13 residues in the CDR3. Germline assignment: CDR1 MRHNA and CDR2 SNTAGT. V shed 2 bases and J shed 3 bases, with 5 bases lying between them. This CDR3 reads CASSDRDYNEQFF. For the CDR3, the DNA is TGTGCCAGCAGTGACCGGGACTACAATGAGCAGTTCTTC.

The gene calls are TRBV19 and TRBJ2-2; TRBD1 is a possible D gene (6 bases). The CDR3 covers 15 residues. Trimming pared 7 bases from V and 6 bases from J, leaving 18 bases between. Germline V lookup: CDR1 LNHDA, CDR2 SQIVND (reference sequence). The CDR3 nucleotides read TGTGCCAGTACCCCCTTGACCGGGACACCCGGGGAGCTGTTTTTT. As protein: CASTPLTGTPGELFF.

The CDR3 nucleotides are TGTGCCAGCAGCCTGGGCCGACTAGCCGAGCAGTACTTC. This codes for CASSLGRLAEQYF. The chain carries TRBV7-2 and TRBJ2-7, with 7 bases matching TRBD2. The V and J ends lost 5 bases and 6 bases, in that order; junction bases with no gene match: 7. CDR3 length equals 13 residues. Germline values: CDR1 SGHTA, CDR2 FQGNSA.

There are a few counts of this clone. The CDR3 here is CASSFRGSKLFF. For the CDR3, the DNA is TGTGCCAGCAGTTTCCGCGGATCAAAACTGTTTTTT. The chain joins TRBV28 to TRBJ1-4; no reliable D call. Germline CDR1 MDHEN, CDR2 SYDVKM. This CDR3 has 12 residues. The V end lost 3 bases, the J end lost 10 bases, and 9 bases lay between the germline ends. The complete variable domain, with remaining parts taken from reference TRBV28 and TRBJ1-4, reads DVKVTQSSRYLVKRTGEKVFLECVQDMDHENMFWYRQDPGLGLRLIYFSYDVKMKEKGDIPEGYSVSREKKERFSLILESASTNQTSMYLCASSFRGSKLFFGSGTQLSVL.